This entry concerns a single T cell receptor (beta chain). Each CDR3 protein gets one entry after TCRdb re-called the 5' RACE reads with MiXCR. This sample has a few hundred thousand distinct CDR3 sequences, with approximately 22% found just once. This entry comes from a study of CD8 T cells in ankylosing spondylitis. Germline assignment: CDR1 SQVTM and CDR2 ANQGSEA. This CDR3 is built from 13 residues. Trimming at V came to 5 bases and at J to 3 bases, leaving 5 bases not matched to a gene. The chain links TRBV29-1 to TRBJ2-5, with 8 positions matching TRBD1. Sequencing input: blood, either unsorted or a sorted T cell fraction (not recorded which). The TCR sequence derives from a male donor with ankylosing spondylitis or in good health (not recorded which). For the CDR3, the DNA is TGCAGCGTTACGGACAGGGTAAAAGAGACCCAGTACTTC. The encoded protein is CSVTDRVKETQYF.